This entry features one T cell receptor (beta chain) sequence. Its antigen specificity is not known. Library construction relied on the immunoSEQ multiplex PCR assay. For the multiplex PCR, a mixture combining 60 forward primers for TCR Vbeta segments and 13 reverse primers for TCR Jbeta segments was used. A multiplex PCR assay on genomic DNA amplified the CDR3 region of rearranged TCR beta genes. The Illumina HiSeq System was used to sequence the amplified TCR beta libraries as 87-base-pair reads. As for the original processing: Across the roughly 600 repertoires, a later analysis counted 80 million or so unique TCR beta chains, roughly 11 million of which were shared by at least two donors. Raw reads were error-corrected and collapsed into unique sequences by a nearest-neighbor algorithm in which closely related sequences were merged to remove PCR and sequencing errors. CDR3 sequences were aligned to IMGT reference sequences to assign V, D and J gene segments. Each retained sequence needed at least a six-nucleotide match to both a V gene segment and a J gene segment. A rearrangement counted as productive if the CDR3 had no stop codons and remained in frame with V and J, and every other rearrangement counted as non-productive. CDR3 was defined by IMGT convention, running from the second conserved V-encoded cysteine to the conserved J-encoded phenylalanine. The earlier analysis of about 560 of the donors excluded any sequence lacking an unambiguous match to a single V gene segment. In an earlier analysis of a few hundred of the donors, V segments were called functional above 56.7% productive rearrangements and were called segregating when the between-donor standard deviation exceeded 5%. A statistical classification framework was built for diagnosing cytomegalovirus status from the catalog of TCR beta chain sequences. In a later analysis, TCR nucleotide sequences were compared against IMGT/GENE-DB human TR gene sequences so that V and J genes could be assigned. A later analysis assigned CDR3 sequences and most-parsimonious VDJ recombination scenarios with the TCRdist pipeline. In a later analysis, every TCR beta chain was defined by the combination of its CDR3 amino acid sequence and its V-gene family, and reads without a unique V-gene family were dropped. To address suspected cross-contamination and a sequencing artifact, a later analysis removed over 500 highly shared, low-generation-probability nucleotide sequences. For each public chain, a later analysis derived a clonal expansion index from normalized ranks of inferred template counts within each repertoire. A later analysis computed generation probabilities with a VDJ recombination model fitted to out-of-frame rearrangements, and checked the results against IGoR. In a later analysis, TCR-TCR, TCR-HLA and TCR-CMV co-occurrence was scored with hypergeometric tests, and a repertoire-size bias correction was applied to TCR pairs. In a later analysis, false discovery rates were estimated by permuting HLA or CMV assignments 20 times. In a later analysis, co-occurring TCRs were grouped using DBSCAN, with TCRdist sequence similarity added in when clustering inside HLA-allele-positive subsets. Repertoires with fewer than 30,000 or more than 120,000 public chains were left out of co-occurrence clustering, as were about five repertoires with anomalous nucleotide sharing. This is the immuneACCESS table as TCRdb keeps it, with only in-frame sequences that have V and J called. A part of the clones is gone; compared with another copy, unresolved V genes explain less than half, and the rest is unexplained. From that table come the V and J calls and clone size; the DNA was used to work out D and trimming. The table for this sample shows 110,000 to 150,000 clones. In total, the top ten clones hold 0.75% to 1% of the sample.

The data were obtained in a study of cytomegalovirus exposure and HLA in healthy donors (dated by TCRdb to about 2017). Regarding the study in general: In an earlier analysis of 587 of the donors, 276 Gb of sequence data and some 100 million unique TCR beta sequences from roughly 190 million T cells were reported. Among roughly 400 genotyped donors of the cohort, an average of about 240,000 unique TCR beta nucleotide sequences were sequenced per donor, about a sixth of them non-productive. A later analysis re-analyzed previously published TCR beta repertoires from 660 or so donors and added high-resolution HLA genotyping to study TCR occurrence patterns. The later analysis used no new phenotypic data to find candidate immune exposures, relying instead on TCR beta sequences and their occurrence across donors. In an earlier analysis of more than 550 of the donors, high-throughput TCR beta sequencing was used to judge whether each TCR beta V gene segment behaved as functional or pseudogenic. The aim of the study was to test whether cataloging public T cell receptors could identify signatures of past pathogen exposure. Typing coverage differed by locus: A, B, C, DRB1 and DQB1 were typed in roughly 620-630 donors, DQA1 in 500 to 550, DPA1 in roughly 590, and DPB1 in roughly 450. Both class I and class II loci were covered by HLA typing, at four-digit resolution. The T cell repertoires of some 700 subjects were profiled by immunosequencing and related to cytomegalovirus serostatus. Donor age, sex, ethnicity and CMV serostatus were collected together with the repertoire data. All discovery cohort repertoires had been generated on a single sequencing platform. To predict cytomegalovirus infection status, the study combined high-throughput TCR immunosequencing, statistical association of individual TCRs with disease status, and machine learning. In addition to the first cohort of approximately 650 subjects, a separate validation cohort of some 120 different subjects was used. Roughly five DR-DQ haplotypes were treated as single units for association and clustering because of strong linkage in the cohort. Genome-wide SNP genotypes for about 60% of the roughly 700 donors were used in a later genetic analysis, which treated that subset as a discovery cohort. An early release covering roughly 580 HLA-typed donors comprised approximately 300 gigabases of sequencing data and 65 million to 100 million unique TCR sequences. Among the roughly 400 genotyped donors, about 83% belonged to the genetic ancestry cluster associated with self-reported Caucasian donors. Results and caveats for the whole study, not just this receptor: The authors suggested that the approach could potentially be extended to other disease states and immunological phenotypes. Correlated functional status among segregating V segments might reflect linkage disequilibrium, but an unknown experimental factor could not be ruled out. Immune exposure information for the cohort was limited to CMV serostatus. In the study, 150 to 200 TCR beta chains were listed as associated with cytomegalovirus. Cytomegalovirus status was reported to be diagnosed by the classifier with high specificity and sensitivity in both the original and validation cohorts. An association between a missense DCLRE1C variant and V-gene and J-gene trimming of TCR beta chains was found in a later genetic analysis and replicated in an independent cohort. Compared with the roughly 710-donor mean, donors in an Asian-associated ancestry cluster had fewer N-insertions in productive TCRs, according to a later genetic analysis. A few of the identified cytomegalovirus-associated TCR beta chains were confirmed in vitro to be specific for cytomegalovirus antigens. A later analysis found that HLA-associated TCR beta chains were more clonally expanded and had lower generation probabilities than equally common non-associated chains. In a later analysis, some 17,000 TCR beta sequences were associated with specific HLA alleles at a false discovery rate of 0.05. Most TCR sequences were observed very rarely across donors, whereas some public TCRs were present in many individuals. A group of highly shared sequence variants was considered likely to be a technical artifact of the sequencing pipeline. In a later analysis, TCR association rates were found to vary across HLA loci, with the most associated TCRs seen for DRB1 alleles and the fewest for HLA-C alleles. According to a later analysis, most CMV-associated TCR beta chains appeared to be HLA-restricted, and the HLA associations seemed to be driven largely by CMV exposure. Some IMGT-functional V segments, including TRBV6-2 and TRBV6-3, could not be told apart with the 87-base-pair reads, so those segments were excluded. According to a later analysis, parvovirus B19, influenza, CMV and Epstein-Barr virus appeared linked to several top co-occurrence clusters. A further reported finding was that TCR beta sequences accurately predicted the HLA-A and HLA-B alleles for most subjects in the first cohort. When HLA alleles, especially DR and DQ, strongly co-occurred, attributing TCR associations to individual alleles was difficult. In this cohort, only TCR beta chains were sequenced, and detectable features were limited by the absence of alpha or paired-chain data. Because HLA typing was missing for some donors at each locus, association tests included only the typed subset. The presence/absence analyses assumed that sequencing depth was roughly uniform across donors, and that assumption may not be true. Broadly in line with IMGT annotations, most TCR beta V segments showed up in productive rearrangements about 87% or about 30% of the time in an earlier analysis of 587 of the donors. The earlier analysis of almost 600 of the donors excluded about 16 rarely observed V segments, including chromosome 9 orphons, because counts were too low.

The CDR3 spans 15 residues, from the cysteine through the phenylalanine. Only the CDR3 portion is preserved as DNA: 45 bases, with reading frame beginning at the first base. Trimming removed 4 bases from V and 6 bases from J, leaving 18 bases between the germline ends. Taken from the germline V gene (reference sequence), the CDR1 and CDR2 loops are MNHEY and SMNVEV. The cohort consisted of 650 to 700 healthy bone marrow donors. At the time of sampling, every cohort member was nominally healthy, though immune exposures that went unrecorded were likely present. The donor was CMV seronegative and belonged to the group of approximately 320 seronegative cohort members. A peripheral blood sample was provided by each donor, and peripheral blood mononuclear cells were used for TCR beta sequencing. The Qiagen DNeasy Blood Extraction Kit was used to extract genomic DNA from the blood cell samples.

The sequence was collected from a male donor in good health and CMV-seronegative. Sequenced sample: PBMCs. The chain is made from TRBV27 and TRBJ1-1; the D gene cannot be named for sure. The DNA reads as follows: TGTGCCAGCAGTTCCCACGGAGGAGGGTTTCCTGAAGCTTTCTTT. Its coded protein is CASSSHGGGFPEAFF.